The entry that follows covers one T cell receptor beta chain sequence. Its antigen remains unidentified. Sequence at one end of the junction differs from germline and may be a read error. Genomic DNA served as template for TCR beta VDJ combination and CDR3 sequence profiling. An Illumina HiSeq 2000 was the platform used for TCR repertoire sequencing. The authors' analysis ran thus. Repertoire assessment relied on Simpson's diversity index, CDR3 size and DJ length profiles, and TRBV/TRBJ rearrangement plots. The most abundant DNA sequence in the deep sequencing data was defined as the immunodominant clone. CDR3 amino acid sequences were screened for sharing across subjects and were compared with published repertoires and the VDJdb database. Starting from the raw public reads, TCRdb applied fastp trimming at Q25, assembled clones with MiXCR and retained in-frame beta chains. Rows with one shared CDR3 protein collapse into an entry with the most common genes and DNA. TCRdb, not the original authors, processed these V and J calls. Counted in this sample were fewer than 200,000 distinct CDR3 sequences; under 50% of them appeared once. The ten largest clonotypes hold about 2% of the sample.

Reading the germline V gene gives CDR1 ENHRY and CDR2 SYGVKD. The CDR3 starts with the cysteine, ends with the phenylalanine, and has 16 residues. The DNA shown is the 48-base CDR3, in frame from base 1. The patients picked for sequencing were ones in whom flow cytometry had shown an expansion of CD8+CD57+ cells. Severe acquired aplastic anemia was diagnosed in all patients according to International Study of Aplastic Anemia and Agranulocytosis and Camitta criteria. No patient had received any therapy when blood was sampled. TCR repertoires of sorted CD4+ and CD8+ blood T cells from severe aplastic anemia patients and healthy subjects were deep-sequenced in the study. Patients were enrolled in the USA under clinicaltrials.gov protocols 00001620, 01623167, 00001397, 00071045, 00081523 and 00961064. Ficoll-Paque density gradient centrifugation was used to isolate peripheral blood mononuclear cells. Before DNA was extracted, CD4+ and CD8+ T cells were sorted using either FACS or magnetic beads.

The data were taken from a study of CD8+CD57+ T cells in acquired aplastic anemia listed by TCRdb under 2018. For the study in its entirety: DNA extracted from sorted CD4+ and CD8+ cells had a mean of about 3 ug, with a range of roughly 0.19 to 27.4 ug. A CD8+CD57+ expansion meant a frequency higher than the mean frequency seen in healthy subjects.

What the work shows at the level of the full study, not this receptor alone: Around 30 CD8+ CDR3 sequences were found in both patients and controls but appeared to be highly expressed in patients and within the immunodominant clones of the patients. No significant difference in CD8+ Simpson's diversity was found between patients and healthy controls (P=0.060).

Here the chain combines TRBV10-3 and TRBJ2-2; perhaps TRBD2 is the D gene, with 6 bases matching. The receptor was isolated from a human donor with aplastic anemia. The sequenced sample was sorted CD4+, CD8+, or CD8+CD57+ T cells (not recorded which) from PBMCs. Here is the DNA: TGTGCTATCAGTGAGCAGATTGCGGGAAGCACCGGGGAGCTGTTTTTT. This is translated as CAISEQIAGSTGELFF.